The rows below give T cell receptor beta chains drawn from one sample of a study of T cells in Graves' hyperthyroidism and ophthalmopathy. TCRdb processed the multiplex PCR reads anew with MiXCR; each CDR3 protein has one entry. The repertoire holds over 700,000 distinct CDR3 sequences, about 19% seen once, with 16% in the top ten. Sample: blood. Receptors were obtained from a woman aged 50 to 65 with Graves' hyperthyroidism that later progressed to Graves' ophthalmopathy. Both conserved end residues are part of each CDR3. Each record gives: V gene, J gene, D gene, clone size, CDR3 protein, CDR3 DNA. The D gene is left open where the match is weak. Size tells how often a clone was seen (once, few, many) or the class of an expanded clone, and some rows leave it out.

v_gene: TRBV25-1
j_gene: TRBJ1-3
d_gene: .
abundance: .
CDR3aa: CASSEYAFHLSDSGNTIYF
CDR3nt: TGTGCCAGCAGTGAATACGCGTTTCATTTGTCTGACTCTGGAAACACCATATATTTT

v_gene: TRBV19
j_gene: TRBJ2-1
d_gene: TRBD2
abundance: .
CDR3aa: CASSIAGLAGVMDEQFF
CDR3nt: TGTGCCAGTAGTATAGCAGGACTAGCGGGGGTGATGGATGAGCAGTTCTTC

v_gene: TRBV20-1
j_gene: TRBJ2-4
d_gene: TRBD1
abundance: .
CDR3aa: CSASYTGGVTKNIQYF
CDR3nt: TGCAGTGCTAGCTATACAGGGGGCGTAACCAAAAACATTCAGTACTTC

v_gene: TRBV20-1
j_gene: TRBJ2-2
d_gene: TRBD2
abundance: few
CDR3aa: CSATLSGGSAGELFF
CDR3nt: TGCAGTGCTACCCTTAGCGGGGGCAGCGCCGGGGAGCTGTTTTTT

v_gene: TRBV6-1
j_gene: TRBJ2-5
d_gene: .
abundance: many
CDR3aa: CASSERIRETQYF
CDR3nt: TGTGCCAGCAGTGAAAGGATTCGGGAGACCCAGTACTTC

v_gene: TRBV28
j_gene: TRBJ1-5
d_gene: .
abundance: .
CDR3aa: CATDDNQPQHF
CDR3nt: TGTGCTACAGACGATAATCAGCCCCAGCATTTT

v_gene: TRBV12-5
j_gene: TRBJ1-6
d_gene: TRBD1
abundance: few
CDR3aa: CASGLVRRQGAYNSPLHF
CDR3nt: TGTGCTAGTGGTTTGGTACGCCGACAGGGAGCCTATAATTCACCCCTCCACTTT

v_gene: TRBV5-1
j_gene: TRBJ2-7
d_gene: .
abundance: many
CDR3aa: CASSLAQFYEQYF
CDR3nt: TGCGCCAGCAGCTTGGCGCAGTTCTACGAGCAGTACTTC

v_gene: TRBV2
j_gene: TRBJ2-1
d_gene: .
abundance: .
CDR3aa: CASGPGIYNEQFF
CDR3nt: TGTGCCAGTGGACCGGGTATCTACAATGAGCAGTTCTTC

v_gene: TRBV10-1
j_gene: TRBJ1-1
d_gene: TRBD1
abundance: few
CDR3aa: CASSESPTGTRNTEAFF
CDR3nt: TGCGCCAGCAGTGAGTCGCCGACAGGGACTAGGAACACTGAAGCTTTCTTT

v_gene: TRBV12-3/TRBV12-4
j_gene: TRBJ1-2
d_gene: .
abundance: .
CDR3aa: CASSPAIYGYTF
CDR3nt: TGTGCCAGCAGTCCTGCGATCTATGGCTACACCTTC

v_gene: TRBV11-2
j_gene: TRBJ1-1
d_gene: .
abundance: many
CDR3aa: CASSLLGRANTEAFF
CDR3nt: TGTGCCAGCAGCTTATTGGGCAGAGCGAACACTGAAGCTTTCTTT

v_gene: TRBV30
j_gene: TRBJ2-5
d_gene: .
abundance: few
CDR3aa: CAWSGLGLGETQYF
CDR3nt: TGTGCCTGGAGTGGTCTAGGGTTAGGGGAGACCCAGTACTTC

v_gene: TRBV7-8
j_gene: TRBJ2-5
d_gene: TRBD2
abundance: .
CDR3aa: CASKLAGGGQETQYF
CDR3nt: TGTGCCAGCAAACTAGCGGGGGGGGGGCAAGAGACCCAGTACTTC

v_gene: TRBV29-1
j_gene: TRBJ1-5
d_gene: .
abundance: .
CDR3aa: CSANLGPFQHF
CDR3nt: TGCAGCGCTAACCTAGGACCTTTTCAGCATTTT

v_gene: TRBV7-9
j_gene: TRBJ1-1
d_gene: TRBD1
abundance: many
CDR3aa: CASSRLQGAETEAFF
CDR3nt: TGTGCCAGCAGCCGACTACAGGGGGCTGAAACTGAAGCTTTCTTT

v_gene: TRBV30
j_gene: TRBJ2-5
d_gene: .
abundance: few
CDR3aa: CAWGRWSDQETQYF
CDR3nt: TGTGCCTGGGGGAGGTGGTCGGACCAAGAGACCCAGTACTTC

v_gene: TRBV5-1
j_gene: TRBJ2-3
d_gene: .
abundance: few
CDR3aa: CASSWRGPVTGYF
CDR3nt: TGCGCCAGCAGCTGGAGGGGGCCCGTGACCGGGTATTTT

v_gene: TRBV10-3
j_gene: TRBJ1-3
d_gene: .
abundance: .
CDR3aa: CAISRGEESGNTIYF
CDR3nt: TGTGCCATCAGTCGTGGGGAGGAATCTGGAAACACCATATATTTT

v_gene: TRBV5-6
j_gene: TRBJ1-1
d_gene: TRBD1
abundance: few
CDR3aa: CASRPPTGVGTEAFF
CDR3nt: TGTGCCAGCAGGCCCCCGACAGGGGTGGGCACTGAAGCTTTCTTT

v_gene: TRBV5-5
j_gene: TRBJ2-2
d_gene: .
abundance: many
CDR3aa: CASSREVDTGELFF
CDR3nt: TGTGCCAGCAGCCGGGAAGTGGACACCGGGGAGCTGTTTTTT

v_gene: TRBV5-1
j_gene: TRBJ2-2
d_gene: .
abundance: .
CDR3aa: CASSLKPVGQNTGELFF
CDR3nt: TGCGCCAGCAGCTTGAAACCCGTGGGTCAGAACACCGGGGAGCTGTTTTTT

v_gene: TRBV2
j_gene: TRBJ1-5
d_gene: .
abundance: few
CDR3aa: CASSDPLEGSNQPQHF
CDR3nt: TGTGCCAGCAGTGACCCCTTGGAAGGGAGCAATCAGCCCCAGCATTTT

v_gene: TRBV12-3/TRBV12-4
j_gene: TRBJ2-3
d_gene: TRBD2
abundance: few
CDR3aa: CASRASGEGDTQYF
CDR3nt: TGTGCCAGCAGGGCTAGCGGGGAAGGAGATACGCAGTATTTT

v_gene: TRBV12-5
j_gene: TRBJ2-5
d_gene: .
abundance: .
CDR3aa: CASGLQDEGGETQYF
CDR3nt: TGTGCTAGTGGCCTACAGGATGAGGGCGGAGAGACCCAGTACTTC

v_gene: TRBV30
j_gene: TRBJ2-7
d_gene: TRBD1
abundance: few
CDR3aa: CAWSRDRAYEQYF
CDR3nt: TGTGCCTGGAGTCGGGACAGAGCCTACGAGCAGTACTTC

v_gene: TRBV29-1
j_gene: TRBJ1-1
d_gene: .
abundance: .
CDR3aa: CSVLMNTEAFF
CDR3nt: TGCAGCGTTTTAATGAACACTGAAGCTTTCTTT